The 8 T cell receptor beta chains listed next were all sequenced from one sample in a study of cytomegalovirus exposure and HLA in healthy donors. TCRdb's table, derived via immunoSEQ multiplex PCR, lists solely in-frame clones and lacks some. The sample lists roughly 170,000 clones; more than 65% were seen once. Input material: PBMCs. Receptors originate from a woman between 18 and 29 years old in good health and CMV-seropositive.

The V gene is TRBV7-6, the J gene TRBJ1-6; D might be TRBD1 (6 bases). The CDR3 is made up of 13 amino acids. The germline V and J ends were trimmed by 5 bases and 14 bases, with 16 bases remaining between them. The germline V gene encodes CDR1 SGHVS and CDR2 FNYEAQ. The CDR3: CASSARDIGTLHF. The CDR3 coding sequence is TGTGCCAGCAGCGCCCGGGACATTGGGACCCTCCACTTT.

CDR3: CASSLEGGSVTEAFF. For the CDR3, the DNA is TGTGCCAGCAGCTTGGAGGGAGGGAGCGTCACTGAAGCTTTCTTT. V is TRBV5-6 and J is TRBJ1-1; D unresolved. Trimming removed 0 bases at V and 4 bases at J, with 13 bases between. The CDR3 contains 15 residues. Germline V gene sequence: CDR1 SGHDT, CDR2 YYEEEE.

The chain uses TRBV6-1 and TRBJ2-7; D unresolved. The germline gives CDR1 MNHNS, CDR2 SASEGT. V was cut by 6 bases and J by 2 bases, with 14 bases left in between. The CDR3 runs 14 residues. The CDR3 DNA follows: TGTGCCAGCAGCAGACACCAGCTGCCCTACGAGCAGTACTTC. Protein product: CASSRHQLPYEQYF.

This clone occurred once. The chain is built from TRBV27 and TRBJ2-1; a weak D match, TRBD2 (6 bases). V lost 5 bases, J lost 4 bases, and 15 bases lay in between. Germline loops: CDR1 MNHEY, CDR2 SMNVEV (reference sequence). This CDR3 is built from 15 residues. The CDR3 nucleotides read TGTGCCAGCAGTCTGGAGGGGACTCCATACAATGAGCAGTTCTTC. Translated, it gives CASSLEGTPYNEQFF.

The V call is TRBV7-2, the J call TRBJ2-5; TRBD1 aligns across 7 bases. With V trimmed by 10 bases and J by 4 bases, 3 bases remained unmatched. This CDR3 is 11 amino acids long. The V gene's germline CDR1 is SGHTA and CDR2 FQGNSA. The CDR3 is CANYRGETQYF. In DNA, the CDR3 is TGTGCCAACTACAGGGGAGAGACCCAGTACTTC. The full variable domain, rest sourced from reference TRBV7-2 and TRBJ2-5, is GAGVSQSPSNKVTEKGKDVELRCDPISGHTALYWYRQSLGQGLEFLIYFQGNSAPDKSGLPSDRFSAERTGGSVSTLTIQRTQQEDSAVYLCANYRGETQYFGPGTRLLVL.

This clone was seen a few times. V and J are TRBV27 and TRBJ2-7; TRBD1 matches 7 bases. The CDR3 covers 13 residues. CDR1 is MNHEY, CDR2 SMNVEV, per germline (reference sequence). The junction had 4 bases not matched to a gene; V was cut back by 5 bases and J by 3 bases. In DNA form, the CDR3 reads TGTGCCAGCAGTAGGGGACAGAACTACGAGCAGTACTTC. Translated: CASSRGQNYEQYF.

This clone was detected only once. The rearrangement links TRBV5-5 to TRBJ1-2, with D perhaps TRBD1 (5 bases). Trimming left V 1 base short and J 3 bases short, with 10 bases between. CDR3 length: 14 residues. Germline CDR1 and CDR2: SGHKS and YYEKEE (reference sequence). CDR3 sequence reads: CASSLRGEDYGYTF. The CDR3 nucleotides are TGTGCCAGCAGCTTGAGAGGGGAGGACTATGGCTACACCTTC.

The rearrangement uses TRBV10-3 and TRBJ2-1; 8 bases match TRBD2. J was trimmed by 5 bases and V by 10 bases; bases with no gene match: 13. Looked up from germline, CDR1 is ENHRY and CDR2 is SYGVKD. There are 15 residues in the CDR3. CDR3 region: CATTPSGGKNNEQFF. In DNA, the CDR3 is TGTGCCACCACCCCATCGGGGGGGAAGAACAATGAGCAGTTCTTC.